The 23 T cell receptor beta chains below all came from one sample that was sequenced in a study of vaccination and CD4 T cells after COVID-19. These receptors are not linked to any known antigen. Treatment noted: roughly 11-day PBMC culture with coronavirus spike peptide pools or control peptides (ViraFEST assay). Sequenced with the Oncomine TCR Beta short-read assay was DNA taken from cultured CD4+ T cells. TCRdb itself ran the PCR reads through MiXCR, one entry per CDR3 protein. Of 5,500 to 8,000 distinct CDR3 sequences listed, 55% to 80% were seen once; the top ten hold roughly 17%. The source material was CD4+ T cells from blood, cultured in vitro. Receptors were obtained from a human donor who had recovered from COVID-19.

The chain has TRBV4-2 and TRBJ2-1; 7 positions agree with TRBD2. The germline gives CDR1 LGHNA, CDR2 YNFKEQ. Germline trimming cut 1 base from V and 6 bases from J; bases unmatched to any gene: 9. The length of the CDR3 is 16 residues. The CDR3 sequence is CASSQVVVTSANEQFF. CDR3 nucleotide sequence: TGTGCCAGCAGCCAAGTTGTCGTAACTAGCGCCAATGAGCAGTTCTTC.

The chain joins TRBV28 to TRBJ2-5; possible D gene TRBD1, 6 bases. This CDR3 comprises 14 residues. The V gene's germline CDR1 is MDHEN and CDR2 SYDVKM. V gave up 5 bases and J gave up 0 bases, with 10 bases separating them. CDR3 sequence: CASSIQGYQETQYF. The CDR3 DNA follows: TGTGCCAGCAGTATCCAGGGGTACCAAGAGACCCAGTACTTC.

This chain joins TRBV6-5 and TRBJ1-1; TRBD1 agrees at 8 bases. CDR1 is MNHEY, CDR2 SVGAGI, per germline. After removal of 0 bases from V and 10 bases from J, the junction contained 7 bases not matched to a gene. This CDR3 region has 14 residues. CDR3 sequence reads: CASSYSNQGARAFF. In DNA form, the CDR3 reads TGTGCCAGCAGTTACTCGAATCAGGGGGCTCGAGCTTTCTTT.

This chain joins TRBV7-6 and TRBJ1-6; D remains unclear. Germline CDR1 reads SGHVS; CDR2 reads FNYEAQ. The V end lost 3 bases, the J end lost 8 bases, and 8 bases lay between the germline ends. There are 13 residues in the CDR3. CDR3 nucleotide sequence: TGTGCCAGCAGCTTCAGCACAGATTCACCCCTCCACTTT. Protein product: CASSFSTDSPLHF. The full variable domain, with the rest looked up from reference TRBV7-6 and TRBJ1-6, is GAGVSQSPRYKVTKRGQDVALRCDPISGHVSLYWYRQALGQGPEFLTYFNYEAQQDKSGLPNDRFSAERPEGSISTLTIQRTEQRDSAMYRCASSFSTDSPLHFGNGTRLTVT.

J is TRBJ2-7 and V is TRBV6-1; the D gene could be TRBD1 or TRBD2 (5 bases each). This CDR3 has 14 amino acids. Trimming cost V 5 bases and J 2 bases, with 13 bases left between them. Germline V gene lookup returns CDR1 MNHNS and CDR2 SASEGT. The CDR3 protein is CASSHRDVAYEQYF. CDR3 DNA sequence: TGTGCCAGCAGTCACCGGGACGTCGCCTACGAGCAGTACTTC.

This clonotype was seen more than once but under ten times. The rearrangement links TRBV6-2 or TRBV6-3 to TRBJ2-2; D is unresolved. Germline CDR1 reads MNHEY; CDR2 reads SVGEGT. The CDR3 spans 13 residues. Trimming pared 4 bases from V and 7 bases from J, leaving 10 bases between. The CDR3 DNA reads TGTGCCAGCAGTTCTTTGGGTCGCGGGGAGCTGTTTTTT. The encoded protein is CASSSLGRGELFF.

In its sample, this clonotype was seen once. The CDR3 region is CASSARLWGRGGELFF. In DNA form, the CDR3 reads TGTGCCAGCAGTGCCCGTTTATGGGGTAGGGGCGGGGAGCTGTTTTTT. The chain carries TRBV27 and TRBJ2-2, with a possible D match to TRBD1 (5 bases). The CDR3 contains 16 residues. CDR1 and CDR2 from the germline V gene are MNHEY and SMNVEV (reference sequence). Between the trimmed V and J ends, which lost 5 bases and 7 bases, there was a span of 20 bases.

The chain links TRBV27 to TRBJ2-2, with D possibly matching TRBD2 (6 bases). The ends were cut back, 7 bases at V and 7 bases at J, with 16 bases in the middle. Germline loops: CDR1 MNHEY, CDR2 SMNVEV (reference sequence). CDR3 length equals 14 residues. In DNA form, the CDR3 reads TGTGCCAGCACATCGAGTCGCGGGGTCGGGGAGCTGTTTTTT. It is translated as CASTSSRGVGELFF.

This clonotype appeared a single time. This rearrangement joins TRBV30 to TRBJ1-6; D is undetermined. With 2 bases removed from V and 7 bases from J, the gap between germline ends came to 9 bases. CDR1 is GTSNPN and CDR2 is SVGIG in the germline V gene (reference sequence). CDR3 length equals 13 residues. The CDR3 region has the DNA TGTGCCTGGAGTCGGCGGTTGAATTCACCCCTCCACTTT. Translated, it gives CAWSRRLNSPLHF.

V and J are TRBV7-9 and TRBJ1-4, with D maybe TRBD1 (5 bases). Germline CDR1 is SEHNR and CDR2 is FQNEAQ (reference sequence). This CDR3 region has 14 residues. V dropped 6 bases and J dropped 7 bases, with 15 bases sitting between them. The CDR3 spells CASRTTGGSEKLFF. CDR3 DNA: TGTGCCAGCAGAACTACAGGTGGGAGTGAAAAACTGTTTTTT.

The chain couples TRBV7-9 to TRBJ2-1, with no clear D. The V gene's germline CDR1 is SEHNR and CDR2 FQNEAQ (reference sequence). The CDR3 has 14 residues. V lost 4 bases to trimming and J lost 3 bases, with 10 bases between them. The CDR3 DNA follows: TGTGCCAGCAGCTCCAGACTCGACTACAATGAGCAGTTCTTC. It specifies CASSSRLDYNEQFF.

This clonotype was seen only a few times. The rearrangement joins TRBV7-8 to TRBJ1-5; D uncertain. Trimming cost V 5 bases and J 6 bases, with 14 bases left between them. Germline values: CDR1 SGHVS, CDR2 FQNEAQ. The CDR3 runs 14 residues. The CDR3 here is CASSAGAFGQPQHF. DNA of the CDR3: TGTGCCAGCAGCGCAGGCGCGTTCGGTCAGCCCCAGCATTTT.

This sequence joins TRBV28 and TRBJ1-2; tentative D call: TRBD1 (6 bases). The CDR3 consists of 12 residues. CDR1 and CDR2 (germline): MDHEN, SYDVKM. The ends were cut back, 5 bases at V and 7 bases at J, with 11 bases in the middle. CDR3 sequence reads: CASSVQGIGYTF. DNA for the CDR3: TGTGCCAGCAGTGTACAGGGTATTGGCTACACCTTC.

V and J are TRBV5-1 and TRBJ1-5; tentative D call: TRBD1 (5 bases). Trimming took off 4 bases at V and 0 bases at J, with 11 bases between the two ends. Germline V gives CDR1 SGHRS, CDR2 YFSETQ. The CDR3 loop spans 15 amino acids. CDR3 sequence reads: CASSAGGDSNQPQHF. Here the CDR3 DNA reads TGCGCCAGCAGCGCGGGGGGGGATAGCAATCAGCCCCAGCATTTT. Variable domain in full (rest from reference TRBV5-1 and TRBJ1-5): KAGVTQTPRYLIKTRGQQVTLSCSPISGHRSVSWYQQTPGQGLQFLFEYFSETQRNKGNFPGRFSGRQFSNSRSEMNVSTLELGDSALYLCASSAGGDSNQPQHFGDGTRLSIL.

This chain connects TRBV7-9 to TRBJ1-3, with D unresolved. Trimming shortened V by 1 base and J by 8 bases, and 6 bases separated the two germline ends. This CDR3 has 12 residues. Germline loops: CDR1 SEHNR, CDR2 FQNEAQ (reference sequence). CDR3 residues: CASSLVGDTIYF. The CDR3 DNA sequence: TGTGCCAGCAGCTTAGTCGGGGACACCATATATTTT.

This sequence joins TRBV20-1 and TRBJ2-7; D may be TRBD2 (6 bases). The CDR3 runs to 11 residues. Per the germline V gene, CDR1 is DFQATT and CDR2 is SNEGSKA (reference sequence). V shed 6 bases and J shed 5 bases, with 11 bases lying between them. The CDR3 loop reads CSAAPSDEQYF. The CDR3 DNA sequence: TGCAGTGCCGCCCCTAGCGACGAGCAGTACTTC.

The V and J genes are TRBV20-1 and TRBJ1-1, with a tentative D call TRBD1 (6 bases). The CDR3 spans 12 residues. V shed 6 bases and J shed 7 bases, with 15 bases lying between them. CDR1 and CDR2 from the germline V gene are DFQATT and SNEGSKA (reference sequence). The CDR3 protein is CSAGGRTSEAFF. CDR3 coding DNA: TGCAGTGCCGGGGGCAGGACAAGTGAAGCTTTCTTT.

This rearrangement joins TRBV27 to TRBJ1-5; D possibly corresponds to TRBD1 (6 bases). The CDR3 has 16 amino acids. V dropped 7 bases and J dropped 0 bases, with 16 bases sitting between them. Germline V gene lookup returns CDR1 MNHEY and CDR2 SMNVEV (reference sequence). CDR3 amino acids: CASKPGAPNSNQPQHF. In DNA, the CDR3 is TGTGCCAGCAAGCCGGGGGCCCCTAATAGCAATCAGCCCCAGCATTTT.

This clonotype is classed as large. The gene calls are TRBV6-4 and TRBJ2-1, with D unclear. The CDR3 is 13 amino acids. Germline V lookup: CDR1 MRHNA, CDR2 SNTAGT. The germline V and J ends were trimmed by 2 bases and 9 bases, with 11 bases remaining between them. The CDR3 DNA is TGTGCCAGCAGTGACAGTAGACTCAGTGAGCAGTTCTTC. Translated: CASSDSRLSEQFF.

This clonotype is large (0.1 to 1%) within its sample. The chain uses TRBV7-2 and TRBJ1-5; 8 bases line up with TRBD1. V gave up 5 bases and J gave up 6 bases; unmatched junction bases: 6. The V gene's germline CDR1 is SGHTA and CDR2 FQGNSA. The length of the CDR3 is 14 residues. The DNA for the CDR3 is TGTGCCAGCAGCCGGACAGGGAATGGTCAGCCCCAGCATTTT. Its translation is CASSRTGNGQPQHF.

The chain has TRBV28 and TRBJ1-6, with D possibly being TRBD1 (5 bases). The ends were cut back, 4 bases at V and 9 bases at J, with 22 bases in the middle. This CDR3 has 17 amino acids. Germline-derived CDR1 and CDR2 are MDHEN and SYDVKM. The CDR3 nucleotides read TGTGCCAGCAGTTCCCACCCCCTCAAATGGGGGACTTCACCCCTCCACTTT. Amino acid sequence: CASSSHPLKWGTSPLHF.

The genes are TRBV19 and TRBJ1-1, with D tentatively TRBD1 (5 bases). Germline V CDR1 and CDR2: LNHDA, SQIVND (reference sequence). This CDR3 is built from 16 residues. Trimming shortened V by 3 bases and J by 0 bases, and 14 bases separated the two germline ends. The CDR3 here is CASSIGTRGVNTEAFF. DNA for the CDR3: TGTGCCAGTAGTATTGGAACTCGGGGGGTGAACACTGAAGCTTTCTTT.

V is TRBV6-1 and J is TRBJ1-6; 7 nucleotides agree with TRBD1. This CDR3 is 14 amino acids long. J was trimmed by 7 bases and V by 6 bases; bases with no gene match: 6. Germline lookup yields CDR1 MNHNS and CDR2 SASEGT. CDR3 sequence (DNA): TGTGCCAGCAGCCCCGACAGGGAGAATTCACCCCTCCACTTT. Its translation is CASSPDRENSPLHF.